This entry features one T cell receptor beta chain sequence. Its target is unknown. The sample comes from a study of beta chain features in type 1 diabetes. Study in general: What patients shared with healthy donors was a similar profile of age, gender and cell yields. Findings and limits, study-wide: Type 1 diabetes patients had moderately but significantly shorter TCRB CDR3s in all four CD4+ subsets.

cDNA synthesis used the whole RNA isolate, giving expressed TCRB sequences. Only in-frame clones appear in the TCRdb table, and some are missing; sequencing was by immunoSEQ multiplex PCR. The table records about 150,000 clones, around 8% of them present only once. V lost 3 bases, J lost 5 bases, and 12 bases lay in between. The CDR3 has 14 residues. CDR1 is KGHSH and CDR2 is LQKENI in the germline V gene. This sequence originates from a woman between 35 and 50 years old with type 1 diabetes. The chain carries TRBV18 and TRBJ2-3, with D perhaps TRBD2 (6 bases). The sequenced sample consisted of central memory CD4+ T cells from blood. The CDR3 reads CASSPREEGDTQYF. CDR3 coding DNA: TGTGCCAGCTCACCCAGGGAGGAAGGAGATACGCAGTATTTT.